The entry that follows covers one TCR beta chain sequence. Its target is unknown. Germline-derived CDR1 and CDR2 are SGHDT and YYEEEE. This CDR3 spans 17 amino acids. The V segment lost 8 bases and the J segment 4 bases; nucleotides outside the gene matches: 18. Some clones are missing from TCRdb's copy, which holds only in-frame ones; the method was immunoSEQ multiplex PCR. Among some 78,000 clones listed, approximately 96% were seen once. In corrective heart surgery, resections were taken, and these provided the thymus tissue. Each of the donors was a healthy Finnish infant who was undergoing open corrective cardiac surgery for congenital heart defects. The data were obtained in a study of human thymus T cells. Notes on the study in general: Apparent bias marked the V and J gene usage of thymic and blood repertoires. Thymic TCR repertoires of unrelated people reportedly overlapped highly.

Sequenced input: thymus tissue. This TCR came from a boy younger than two with a congenital heart defect but otherwise immunologically healthy. This chain joins TRBV5-6 and TRBJ2-1; 7 nucleotides line up with TRBD2. CDR3 amino acids: CASISRRRELLYNEQFF. Here the CDR3 DNA reads TGTGCCAGTATATCCCGGCGGCGGGAGCTCCTGTACAATGAGCAGTTCTTC.